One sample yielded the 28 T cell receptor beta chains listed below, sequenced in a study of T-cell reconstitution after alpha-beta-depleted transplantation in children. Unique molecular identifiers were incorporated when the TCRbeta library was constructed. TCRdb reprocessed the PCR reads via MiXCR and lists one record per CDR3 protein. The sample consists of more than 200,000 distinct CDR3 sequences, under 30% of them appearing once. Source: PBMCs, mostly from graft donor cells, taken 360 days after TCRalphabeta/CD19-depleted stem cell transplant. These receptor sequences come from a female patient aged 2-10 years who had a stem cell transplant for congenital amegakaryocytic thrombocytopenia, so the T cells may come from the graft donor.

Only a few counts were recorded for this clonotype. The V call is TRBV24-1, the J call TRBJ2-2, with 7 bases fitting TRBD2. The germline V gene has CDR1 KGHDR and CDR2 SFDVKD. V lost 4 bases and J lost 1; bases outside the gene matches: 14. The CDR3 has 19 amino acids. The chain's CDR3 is CATSDYPRLGGGNTGELFF. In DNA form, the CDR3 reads TGTGCCACCAGTGACTACCCCCGCTTGGGCGGGGGGAACACCGGGGAGCTGTTTTTT.

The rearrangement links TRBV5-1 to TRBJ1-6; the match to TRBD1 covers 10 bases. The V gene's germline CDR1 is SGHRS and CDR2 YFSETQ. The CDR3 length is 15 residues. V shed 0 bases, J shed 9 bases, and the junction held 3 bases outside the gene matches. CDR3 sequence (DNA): TGCGCCAGCAGCTTGGCGGGACAGGGGCGTTCACCCCTCCACTTT. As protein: CASSLAGQGRSPLHF.

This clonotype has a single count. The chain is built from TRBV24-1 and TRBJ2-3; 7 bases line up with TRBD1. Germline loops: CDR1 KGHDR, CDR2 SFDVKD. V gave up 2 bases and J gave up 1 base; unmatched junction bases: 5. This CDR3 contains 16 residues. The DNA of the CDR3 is TGTGCCACCAGTGATTCCGGGACAGTGCGCACAGATACGCAGTATTTT. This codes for CATSDSGTVRTDTQYF.

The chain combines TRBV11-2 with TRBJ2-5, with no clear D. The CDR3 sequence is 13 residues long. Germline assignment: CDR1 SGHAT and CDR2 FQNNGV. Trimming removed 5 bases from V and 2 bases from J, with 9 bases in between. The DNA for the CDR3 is TGTGCCAGCAGCGGTGGGGTTCAAGAGACCCAGTACTTC. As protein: CASSGGVQETQYF.

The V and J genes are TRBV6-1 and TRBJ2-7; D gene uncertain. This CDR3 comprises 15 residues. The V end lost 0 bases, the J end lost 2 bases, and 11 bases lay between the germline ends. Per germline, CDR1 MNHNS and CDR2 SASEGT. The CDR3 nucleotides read TGTGCCAGCAGTGAAGCGCTTTCAGAACCCTACGAGCAGTACTTC. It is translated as CASSEALSEPYEQYF.

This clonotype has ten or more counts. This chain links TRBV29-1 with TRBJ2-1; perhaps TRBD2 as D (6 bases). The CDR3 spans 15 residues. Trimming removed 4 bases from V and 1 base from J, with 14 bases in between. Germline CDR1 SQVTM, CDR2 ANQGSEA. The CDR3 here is CSVVRVAASYNEQFF. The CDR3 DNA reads TGCAGCGTTGTCCGAGTAGCGGCTTCCTACAATGAGCAGTTCTTC.

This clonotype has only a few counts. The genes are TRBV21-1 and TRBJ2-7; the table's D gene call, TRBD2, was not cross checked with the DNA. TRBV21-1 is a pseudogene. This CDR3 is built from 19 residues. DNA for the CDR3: TGTGCCAGCAGCAAAGATTCGACGGGGGGGCCGAAGGCCGTGTACGAGCAGTACTTC. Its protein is CASSKDSTGGPKAVYEQYF.

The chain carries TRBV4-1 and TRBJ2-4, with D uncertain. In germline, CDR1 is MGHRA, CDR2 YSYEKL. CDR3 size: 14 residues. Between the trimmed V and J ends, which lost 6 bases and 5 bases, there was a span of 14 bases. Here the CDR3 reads CASSPFHPENIQYF. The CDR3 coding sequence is TGCGCCAGCAGTCCCTTTCACCCGGAAAACATTCAGTACTTC.

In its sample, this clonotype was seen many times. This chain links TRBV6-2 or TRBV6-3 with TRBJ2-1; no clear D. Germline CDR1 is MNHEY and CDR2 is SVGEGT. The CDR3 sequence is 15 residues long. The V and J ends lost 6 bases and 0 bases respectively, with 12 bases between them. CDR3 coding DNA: TGTGCCAGCAGAATTTATGGGGACTCCTACAATGAGCAGTTCTTC. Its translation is CASRIYGDSYNEQFF.

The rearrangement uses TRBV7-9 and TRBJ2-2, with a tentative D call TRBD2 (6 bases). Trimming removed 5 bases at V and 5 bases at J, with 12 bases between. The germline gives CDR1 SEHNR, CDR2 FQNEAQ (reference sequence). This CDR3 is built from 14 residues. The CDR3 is CASSLALATGELFF. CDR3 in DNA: TGTGCCAGCAGCCTCGCACTAGCTACCGGGGAGCTGTTTTTT.

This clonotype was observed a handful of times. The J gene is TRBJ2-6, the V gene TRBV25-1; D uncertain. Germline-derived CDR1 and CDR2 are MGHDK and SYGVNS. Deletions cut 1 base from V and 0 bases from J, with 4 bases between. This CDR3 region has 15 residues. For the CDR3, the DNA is TGTGCCAGCAGTGAATGGTCCTCTGGGGCCAACGTCCTGACTTTC. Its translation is CASSEWSSGANVLTF.

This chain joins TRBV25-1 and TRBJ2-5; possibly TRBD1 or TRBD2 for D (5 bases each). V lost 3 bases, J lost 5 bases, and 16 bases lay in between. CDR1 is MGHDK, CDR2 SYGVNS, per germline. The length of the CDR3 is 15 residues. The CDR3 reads CASSDVWGKGETQYF. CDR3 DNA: TGTGCCAGCAGTGATGTATGGGGGAAGGGGGAGACCCAGTACTTC.

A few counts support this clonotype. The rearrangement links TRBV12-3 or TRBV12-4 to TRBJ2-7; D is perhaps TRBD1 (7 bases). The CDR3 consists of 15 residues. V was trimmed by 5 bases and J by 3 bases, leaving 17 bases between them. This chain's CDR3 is CASSPRGRGVYEQYF. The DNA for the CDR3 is TGTGCCAGCAGTCCCCGGGGCAGGGGGGTCTACGAGCAGTACTTC.

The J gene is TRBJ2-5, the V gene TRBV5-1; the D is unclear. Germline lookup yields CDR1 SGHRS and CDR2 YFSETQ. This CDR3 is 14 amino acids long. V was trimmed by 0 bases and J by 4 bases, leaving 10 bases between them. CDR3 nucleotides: TGCGCCAGCAGCTTGGCTAGGGTGGGAGAGACCCAGTACTTC. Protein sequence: CASSLARVGETQYF.

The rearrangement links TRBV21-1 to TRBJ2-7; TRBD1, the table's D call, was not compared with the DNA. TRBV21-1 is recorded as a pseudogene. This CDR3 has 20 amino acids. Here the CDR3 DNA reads TGTGCCAGCAGCAAACGGAAGCAGGATGACTGTGGGGGTTGTACCTACGAGCAGTACTTC. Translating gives CASSKRKQDDCGGCTYEQYF.

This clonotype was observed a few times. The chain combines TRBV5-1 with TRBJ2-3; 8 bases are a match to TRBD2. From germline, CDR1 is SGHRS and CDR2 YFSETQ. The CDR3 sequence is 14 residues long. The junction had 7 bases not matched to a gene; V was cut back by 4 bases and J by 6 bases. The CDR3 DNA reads TGCGCCAGCAGCGTAACTAGCGGCTTCGATACGCAGTATTTT. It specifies CASSVTSGFDTQYF.

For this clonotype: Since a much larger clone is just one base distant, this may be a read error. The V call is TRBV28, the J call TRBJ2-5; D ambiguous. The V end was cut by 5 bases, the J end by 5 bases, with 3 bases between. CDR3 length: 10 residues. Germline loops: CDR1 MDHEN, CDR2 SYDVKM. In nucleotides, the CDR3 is TGTGCCAGCAGTCGGGAGACCCAGTACTTC. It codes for CASSRETQYF.

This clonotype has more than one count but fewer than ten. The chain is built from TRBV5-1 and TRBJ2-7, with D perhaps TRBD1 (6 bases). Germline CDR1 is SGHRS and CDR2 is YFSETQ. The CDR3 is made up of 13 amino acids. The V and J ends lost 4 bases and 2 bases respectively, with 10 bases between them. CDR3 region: CASSQTGAYEQYF. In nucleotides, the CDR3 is TGCGCCAGCAGCCAGACAGGAGCCTACGAGCAGTACTTC.

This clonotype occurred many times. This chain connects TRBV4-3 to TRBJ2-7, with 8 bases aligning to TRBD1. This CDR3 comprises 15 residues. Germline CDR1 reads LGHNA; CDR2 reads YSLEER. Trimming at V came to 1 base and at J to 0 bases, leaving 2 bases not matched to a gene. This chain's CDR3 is CASSQGGTGSYEQYF. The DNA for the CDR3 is TGCGCCAGCAGCCAAGGGGGGACAGGCTCCTACGAGCAGTACTTC.

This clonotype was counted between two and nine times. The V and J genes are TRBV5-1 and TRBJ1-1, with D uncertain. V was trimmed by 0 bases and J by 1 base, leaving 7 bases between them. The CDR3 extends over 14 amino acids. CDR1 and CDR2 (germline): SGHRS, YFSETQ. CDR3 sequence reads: CASSLVAENTEAFF. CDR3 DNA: TGCGCCAGCAGCTTGGTGGCAGAGAACACTGAAGCTTTCTTT.

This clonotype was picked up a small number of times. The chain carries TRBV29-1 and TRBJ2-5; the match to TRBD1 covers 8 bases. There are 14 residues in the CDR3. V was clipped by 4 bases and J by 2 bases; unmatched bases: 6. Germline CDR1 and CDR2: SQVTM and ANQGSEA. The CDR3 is CSVGTGGGQETQYF. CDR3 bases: TGCAGCGTTGGAACAGGGGGAGGTCAAGAGACCCAGTACTTC. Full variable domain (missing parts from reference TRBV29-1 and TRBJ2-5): SAVISQKPSRDICQRGTSLTIQCQVDSQVTMMFWYRQQPGQSLTLIATANQGSEATYESGFVIDKFPISRPNLTFSTLTVSNMSPEDSSIYLCSVGTGGGQETQYFGPGTRLLVL.

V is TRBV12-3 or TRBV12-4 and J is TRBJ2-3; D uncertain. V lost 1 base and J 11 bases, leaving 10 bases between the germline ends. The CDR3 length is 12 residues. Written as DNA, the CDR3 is TGTGCCAGCAGTTTAGAGTGGTTATGGCAGTATTTT. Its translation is CASSLEWLWQYF.

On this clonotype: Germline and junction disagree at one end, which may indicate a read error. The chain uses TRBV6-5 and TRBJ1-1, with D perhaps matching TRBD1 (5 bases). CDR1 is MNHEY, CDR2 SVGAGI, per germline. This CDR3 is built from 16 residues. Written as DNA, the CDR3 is TGTGCCAGCAGTTCTACTCTCGTTGGGGGGAACTCTGAAGCTTTCTTT. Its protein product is CASSSTLVGGNSEAFF.

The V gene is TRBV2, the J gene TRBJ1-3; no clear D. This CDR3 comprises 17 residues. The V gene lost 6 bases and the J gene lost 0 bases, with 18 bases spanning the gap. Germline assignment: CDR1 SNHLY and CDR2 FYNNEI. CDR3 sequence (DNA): TGTGCCAGCAGCCCTGGGGTAGGCTATATCTCTGGAAACACCATATATTTT. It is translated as CASSPGVGYISGNTIYF.

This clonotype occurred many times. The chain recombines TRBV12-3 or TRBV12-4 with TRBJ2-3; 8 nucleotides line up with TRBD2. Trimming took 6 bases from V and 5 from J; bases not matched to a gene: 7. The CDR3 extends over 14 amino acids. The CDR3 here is CASSQTSAGDTQYF. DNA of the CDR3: TGTGCCAGCAGCCAGACTAGCGCGGGAGATACGCAGTATTTT.

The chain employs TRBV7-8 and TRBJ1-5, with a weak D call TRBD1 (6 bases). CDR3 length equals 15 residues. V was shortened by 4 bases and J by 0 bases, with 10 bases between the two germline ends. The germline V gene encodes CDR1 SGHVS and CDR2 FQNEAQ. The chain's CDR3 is CASSSQGYSNQPQHF. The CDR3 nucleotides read TGTGCCAGCAGCTCACAGGGATATAGCAATCAGCCCCAGCATTTT.

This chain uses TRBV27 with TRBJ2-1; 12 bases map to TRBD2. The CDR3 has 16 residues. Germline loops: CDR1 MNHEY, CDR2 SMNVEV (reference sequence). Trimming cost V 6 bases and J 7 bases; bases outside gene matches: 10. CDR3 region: CASSPLLAGGMNEQFF. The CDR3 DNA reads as TGTGCCAGCAGCCCTCTACTAGCGGGAGGTATGAATGAGCAGTTCTTC.

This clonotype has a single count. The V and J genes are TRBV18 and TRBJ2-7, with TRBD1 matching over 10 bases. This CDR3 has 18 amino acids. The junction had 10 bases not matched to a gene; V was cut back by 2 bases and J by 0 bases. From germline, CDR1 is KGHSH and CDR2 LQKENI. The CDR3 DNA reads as TGTGCCAGCTCACCAGGTATCTCTCGGACAGGGGGCTCCTACGAGCAGTACTTC. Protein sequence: CASSPGISRTGGSYEQYF.